This record covers a single T cell receptor (beta chain). Enrolment of Seattle patients took place during active infection, and they were followed longitudinally. This record comes from a study of blood T cell repertoires in COVID-19. Across the study: From the United States, Italy and Spain came samples of acute and convalescent COVID-19. T cells, B-cell-depleted T cells, or PBMCs supplied cDNA or gDNA.

Original handling: Amplifying reference gene primers gave estimates of nucleated cell counts. This table comes from immunoSEQ multiplex PCR, and its TCRdb copy is limited to in-frame clones, with some not included. The DNA was the basis for D and trimming; V, J and clone size are from that table. The sample holds about 420,000 clones, 70% to 90% seen once. V shed 3 bases, J shed 1 base, and the junction held 6 bases outside the gene matches. The CDR3 consists of 15 residues. Per the germline V gene, CDR1 is LNHDA and CDR2 is SQIVND (reference sequence). The sequenced sample consisted of peripheral blood. This receptor was obtained from a man aged 18 to 30 with COVID-19, enrolled during active disease. This chain connects TRBV19 to TRBJ2-7; TRBD2 matches 7 bases. The CDR3 sequence is CASSIRAGWSYEQYF. CDR3 nucleotides: TGTGCCAGTAGTATTCGAGCGGGATGGTCCTACGAGCAGTACTTC.